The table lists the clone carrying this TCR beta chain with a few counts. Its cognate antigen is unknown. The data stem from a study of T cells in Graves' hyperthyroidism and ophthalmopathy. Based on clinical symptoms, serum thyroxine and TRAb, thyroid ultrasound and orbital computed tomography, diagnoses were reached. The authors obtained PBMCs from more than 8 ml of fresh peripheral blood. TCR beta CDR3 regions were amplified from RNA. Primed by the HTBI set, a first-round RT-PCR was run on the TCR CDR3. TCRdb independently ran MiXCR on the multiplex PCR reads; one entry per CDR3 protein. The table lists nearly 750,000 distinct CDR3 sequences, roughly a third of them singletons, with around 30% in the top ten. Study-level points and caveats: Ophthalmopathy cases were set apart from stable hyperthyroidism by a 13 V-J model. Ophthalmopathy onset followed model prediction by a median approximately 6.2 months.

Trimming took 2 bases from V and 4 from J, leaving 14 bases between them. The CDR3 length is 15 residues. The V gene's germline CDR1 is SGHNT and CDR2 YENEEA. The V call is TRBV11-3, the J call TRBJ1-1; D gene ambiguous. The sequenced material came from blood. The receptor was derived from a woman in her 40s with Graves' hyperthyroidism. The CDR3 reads CASSLLPGSSTEAFF. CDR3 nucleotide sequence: TGTGCCAGCAGCTTATTGCCGGGTTCGAGCACTGAAGCTTTCTTT.